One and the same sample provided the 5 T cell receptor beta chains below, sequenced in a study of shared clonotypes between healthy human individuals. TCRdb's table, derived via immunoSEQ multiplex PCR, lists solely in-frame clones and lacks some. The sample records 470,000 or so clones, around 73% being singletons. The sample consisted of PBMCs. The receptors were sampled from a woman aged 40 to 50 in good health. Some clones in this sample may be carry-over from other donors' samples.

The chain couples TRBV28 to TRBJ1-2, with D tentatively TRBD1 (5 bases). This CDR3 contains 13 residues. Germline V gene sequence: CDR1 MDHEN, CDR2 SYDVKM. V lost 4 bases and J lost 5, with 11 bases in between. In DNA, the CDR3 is TGTGCCAGCAGTTCCAGGGCAGCTTATGGCTACACCTTC. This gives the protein CASSSRAAYGYTF.

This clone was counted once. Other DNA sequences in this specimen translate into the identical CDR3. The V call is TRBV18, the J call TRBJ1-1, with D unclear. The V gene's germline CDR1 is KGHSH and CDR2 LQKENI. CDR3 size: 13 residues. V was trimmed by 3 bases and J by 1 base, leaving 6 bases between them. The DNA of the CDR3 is TGTGCCAGCTCACCTACGGCGAACACTGAAGCTTTCTTT. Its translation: CASSPTANTEAFF. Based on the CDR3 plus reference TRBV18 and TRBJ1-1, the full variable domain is NAGVMQNPRHLVRRRGQEARLRCSPMKGHSHVYWYRQLPEEGLKFMVYLQKENIIDESGMPKERFSAEFPKEGPSILRIQQVVRGDSAAYFCASSPTANTEAFFGQGTRLTVV.

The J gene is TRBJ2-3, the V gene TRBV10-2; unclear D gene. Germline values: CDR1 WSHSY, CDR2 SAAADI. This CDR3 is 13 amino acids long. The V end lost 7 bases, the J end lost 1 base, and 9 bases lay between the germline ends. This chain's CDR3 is CASKPFRTDTQYF. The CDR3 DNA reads TGCGCCAGCAAACCCTTTCGCACAGATACGCAGTATTTT.

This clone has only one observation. The CDR3 protein is CASSPLKGFSYEQYF. The CDR3 coding sequence is TGTGCCAGCTCACCACTTAAAGGGTTCTCCTACGAGCAGTACTTC. The rearrangement uses TRBV18 and TRBJ2-7, with D unclear. The germline V gene has CDR1 KGHSH and CDR2 LQKENI. The CDR3 is made up of 15 amino acids. V was clipped by 1 base and J by 0 bases, with 10 bases between them. The whole variable domain, remainder taken from reference TRBV18 and TRBJ2-7, is NAGVMQNPRHLVRRRGQEARLRCSPMKGHSHVYWYRQLPEEGLKFMVYLQKENIIDESGMPKERFSAEFPKEGPSILRIQQVVRGDSAAYFCASSPLKGFSYEQYFGPGTRLTVT.

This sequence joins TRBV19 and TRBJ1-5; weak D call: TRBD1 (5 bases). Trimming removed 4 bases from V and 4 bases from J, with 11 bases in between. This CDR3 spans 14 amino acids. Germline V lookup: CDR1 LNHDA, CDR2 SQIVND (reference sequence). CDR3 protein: CASSTPGLNQPQHF. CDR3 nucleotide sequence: TGTGCCAGTAGTACTCCGGGGCTAAATCAGCCCCAGCATTTT.